Reported below is one T cell receptor beta chain. How the authors handled the data: For nucleated cells, counts were estimated from reference gene primer amplification. Data came from immunoSEQ multiplex PCR; TCRdb stores just in-frame clones and leaves some out. D and trimming were read from the DNA, whereas the V and J calls and clone size are those reported in that table. The sample carries some 270,000 clones, about nine tenths recorded once. The data derive from a study of blood T cell repertoires in COVID-19. Background on the study: The origin of the acute and convalescent COVID-19 samples was the United States, Italy and Spain. T cells, B-cell-depleted T cells, or PBMCs supplied cDNA or gDNA.

With 1 base removed from V and 8 bases from J, the gap between germline ends came to 11 bases. In germline, CDR1 is SEHNR, CDR2 FQNEAQ (reference sequence). This CDR3 is built from 13 residues. The chain recombines TRBV7-9 with TRBJ1-2; D is ambiguous. The sequencing input was peripheral blood. The TCR sequence derives from a woman aged 60-75 years who had recovered from COVID-19. In nucleotides, the CDR3 is TGTGCCAGCAGCTTAGAAAGCCAGCGGGGCTACACCTTC. Amino acid sequence: CASSLESQRGYTF.